The sequence of this TCR beta chain was determined in a study of radiotherapy plus CTLA-4 blockade in lung cancer. Clones were sequenced by immunoSEQ multiplex PCR, and TCRdb holds only the in-frame ones, with some missing. Among about 77,000 clones listed, less than 85% were seen once. Sequenced here: peripheral blood, sampled from a patient treated with radiotherapy plus ipilimumab. This TCR was recovered from a human donor with non-small cell lung cancer whose response to radiotherapy plus ipilimumab could not be evaluated.

The CDR3: CASSAQQGAGELFF. CDR3 nucleotides: TGTGCCAGTAGTGCCCAACAGGGGGCGGGGGAGCTGTTTTTT. V and J are TRBV19 and TRBJ2-2, with 9 bases identical to TRBD1. V lost 5 bases, J lost 8 bases, and 6 bases stayed unmatched. Germline CDR1 reads LNHDA; CDR2 reads SQIVND (reference sequence). The CDR3 totals 14 residues.